The rows below give T cell receptor beta chains drawn from one sample of a study of cytomegalovirus exposure and HLA in healthy donors. TCRdb's table, derived via immunoSEQ multiplex PCR, lists solely in-frame clones and lacks some. Here the sample spans about 110,000 clones, 82% being singletons. Material for sequencing was PBMCs. These receptors were collected from a woman aged 18 to 35 in good health and CMV-seronegative. Each CDR3 is given with its conserved first and last residue. D genes are given only for firm matches. Rows give clone size only sometimes, using once, few, many, or a class for an expanded clone.

d_call clone_size j_call v_call cdr3_nt cdr3_aa
TRBD2 NA TRBJ2-3 TRBV28 TGTGCCAGCAGTTTATATACTAGCGGGGTATCGCAGTATTTT CASSLYTSGVSQYF
NA NA TRBJ2-3 TRBV15 TGTGCCACCAGCAGAGGGGGACTGAGCACAGATACGCAGTATTTT CATSRGGLSTDTQYF
TRBD1 many TRBJ1-5 TRBV6-5 TGTGCCAGCAGTTACACAGGGGAAGGCAATCAGCCCCAGCATTTT CASSYTGEGNQPQHF
TRBD1 NA TRBJ2-1 TRBV28 TGTGCCAGCAGCCCTGGACAGGGGGGATTTAGCTACAATGAGCAGTTCTTC CASSPGQGGFSYNEQFF
NA NA TRBJ1-2 TRBV19 TGTGCCAGTAGATGGTCGCCGACCAGGGGCAATGGCTACACCTTC CASRWSPTRGNGYTF
NA NA TRBJ2-7 TRBV4-2 TGTGCCAGCAGCCAATCGGGGGGCGCGGGCTACGAGCAGTACTTC CASSQSGGAGYEQYF
TRBD2 NA TRBJ2-3 TRBV5-1 TGCGCCAGCAGCTCCATGCGGACTAGCGGGGGCACAGATACGCAGTATTTT CASSSMRTSGGTDTQYF
NA NA TRBJ1-5 TRBV2 TGTGCCAGCAGTGACTCCGGGGGGCGAAGAGCCCAGCATTTT CASSDSGGRRAQHF
TRBD1 once TRBJ1-6 TRBV18 TGTGCCAGCTCACCAACAGGGGGCGATTCACCCCTCCACTTT CASSPTGGDSPLHF
TRBD1 few TRBJ1-2 TRBV15 TGTGCCACCAGCAGGGACAGGGCGCAGGGCTACACCTTC CATSRDRAQGYTF
NA NA TRBJ2-7 TRBV27 TGTGCCAGCAGTTTTTTTTTCGGGGCGGGATACGAGCAGTACTTC CASSFFFGAGYEQYF
NA NA TRBJ2-7 TRBV28 TGTGCCAGCAGTACATACCAACTAGTGTCGGTCTCCGAGCAGTACTTC CASSTYQLVSVSEQYF
NA NA TRBJ1-5 TRBV6-1 TGTGCCAGCAGTACGGAGGGTAGTCAGCCCCAGCATTTT CASSTEGSQPQHF
TRBD1 few TRBJ2-1 TRBV2 TGTGCCAGCAGTAGGGACAGGGGCTCGGATGAGCAGTTCTTC CASSRDRGSDEQFF
TRBD2 once TRBJ2-3 TRBV7-2 TGTGCCAGCAGACTAGCGACAGATACGCAGTATTTT CASRLATDTQYF
TRBD1 once TRBJ1-1 TRBV6-1 TGTGCCAGCAGTGAGGACAGGGCCGAAGCTTTCTTT CASSEDRAEAFF
TRBD2 NA TRBJ2-1 TRBV11-2 TGTGCCAGCAGCTCTCGGACTAGTGAGAATGAGCAGTTCTTC CASSSRTSENEQFF
NA once TRBJ1-3 TRBV11-3 TGTGCCAGCAGCTTAGTAACACAGGGCGACACCATATATTTT CASSLVTQGDTIYF
NA NA TRBJ2-2 TRBV29-1 TGCAGCGTTGCTTTAGTACACACCGGGGAGCTGTTTTTT CSVALVHTGELFF
TRBD2 NA TRBJ2-7 TRBV28 TGTGCCAGCAGGGAAACTGGACTAGCGGGCGCCTCCTACGAGCAGTACTTC CASRETGLAGASYEQYF
TRBD2 NA TRBJ2-1 TRBV7-8 TGTGCCAGCAGCCGACGGCCTAGCGGGGTTTCCTACAATGAGCAGTTCTTC CASSRRPSGVSYNEQFF
NA NA TRBJ1-4 TRBV4-3 TGCGCCAGCAGCCAACCCCGGGGGAGGGGTGATGAAAAACTGTTTTTT CASSQPRGRGDEKLFF
NA NA TRBJ2-6 TRBV19 TGTGCCAGTAGTAGAGGACACAGGTCTGGGGCCAACGTCCTGACTTTC CASSRGHRSGANVLTF
NA NA TRBJ2-1 TRBV27 TGTGCCAGCAGCCTCCCCGATCAGGACAATGAGCAGTTCTTC CASSLPDQDNEQFF
TRBD1 NA TRBJ1-3 TRBV19 TGTGCCAGTAGCAGGGGACAGCACTCTGGAAACACCATATATTTT CASSRGQHSGNTIYF
TRBD2 NA TRBJ2-7 TRBV5-1 TGCGCCAGCAGCATGGGACTAGGCGGGTACGAGCAGTACTTC CASSMGLGGYEQYF
TRBD2 NA TRBJ2-3 TRBV5-1 TGCGCCAGCAGCCCGACGGTTTTAGCGGGGAGCACAGATACGCAGTATTTT CASSPTVLAGSTDTQYF
NA NA TRBJ2-2 TRBV19 TGTGCCAGTGTGACACCGAACACCGGGGAGCTGTTTTTT CASVTPNTGELFF
NA NA TRBJ2-7 TRBV5-6 TGTGCCAGCAGGTCAGGACCAAACAGGGACCTAACCTACGAGCAGTACTTC CASRSGPNRDLTYEQYF
TRBD2 NA TRBJ2-7 TRBV6-5 TGTGCCAGCAGTTCGGGACTAGCGGGAGAGGGGTACTTC CASSSGLAGEGYF
TRBD1 NA TRBJ2-7 TRBV4-1 TGCGCCAGCAGCCACCCACGGGGGGACAGGGCCTACGAGCAGTACTTC CASSHPRGDRAYEQYF
TRBD2 NA TRBJ2-5 TRBV11-3 TGTGCCAGCAGCGCCCGGGGGGGCCAAGAGACCCAGTACTTC CASSARGGQETQYF
NA NA TRBJ2-5 TRBV27 TGTGCCAGCAGAGTAATCTTTTCGGGGCAAGAGACCCAGTACTTC CASRVIFSGQETQYF
TRBD1 once TRBJ1-1 TRBV11-1 TGTGCCAGCAGCTATGGACAGGGTGAAGCTTTCTTT CASSYGQGEAFF
NA NA TRBJ2-7 TRBV15 TGTGCCACCAGCAATCAGCGGCTCGAGCAGTACTTC CATSNQRLEQYF
TRBD1 once TRBJ1-6 TRBV27 TGTGCCAGCAGCGATACAGGGGCACCCCTCCACTTT CASSDTGAPLHF
TRBD1 NA TRBJ2-1 TRBV18 TGTGCCAGCTCACCACGGCTAGGACAGGGGTACAATGAGCAGTTCTTC CASSPRLGQGYNEQFF
NA NA TRBJ2-1 TRBV13 TGTGCCAGCAGCTTAGGGGCAGGGTTGGATGAGCAGTTCTTC CASSLGAGLDEQFF
NA NA TRBJ1-1 TRBV7-2 TGTGCCAGCAGCCCAACGGGGAACACTGAAGCTTTCTTT CASSPTGNTEAFF
TRBD1 NA TRBJ1-3 TRBV9 TGTGCCAGCAGCGCGACAGGGGCTGCTGGAAACACCATATATTTT CASSATGAAGNTIYF
TRBD1 NA TRBJ2-5 TRBV4-2 TGTGCCAGCAGCCAAGCAAGAGGGGGCAGGGAGACCCAGTACTTC CASSQARGGRETQYF
NA NA TRBJ1-1 TRBV19 TGTGCCAGTAGTATGGCGACAGGGAACACTGAAGCTTTCTTT CASSMATGNTEAFF
NA NA TRBJ2-7 TRBV18 TGTGCCAGCTCACCCGGAGTCTACGAGCAGTACTTC CASSPGVYEQYF
TRBD1 NA TRBJ2-2 TRBV27 TGTGCCAGCGGGTATATTAGACAGGGGGGACTCGGGGAGCTGTTTTTT CASGYIRQGGLGELFF
NA NA TRBJ1-5 TRBV19 TGTGCCAGTAGTGGGGGGTTGTATCAGCCCCAGCATTTT CASSGGLYQPQHF